There are a few counts of the clone carrying this TCR beta chain. Its antigen is unknown. The authors took PBMCs from 8 to 10 ml fresh peripheral blood. This record belongs to a study of T cells in Graves' hyperthyroidism and ophthalmopathy. Study-wide points: Blood also showed most of the thyroid clonotypes that were expanded above 0.001.

Amplification yielded TCR beta CDR3 regions, with RNA transcripts as the source. The TCR CDR3 was amplified in a first-round RT-PCR using the HTBI primer set. TCRdb analysed the multiplex PCR reads with MiXCR anew, one entry per CDR3 protein. Of 730,000 or so distinct CDR3 sequences detected, under 20% appear once; the ten largest clones hold about a sixth. The sequence came from a woman between 50 and 59 years old with Graves' hyperthyroidism that later progressed to Graves' ophthalmopathy. The source material was blood.

The CDR3 bases are TGTGCCAGCAGCCCCGCCACAGGGAACAATTCACCCCTCCACTTT. It is translated as CASSPATGNNSPLHF. The V gene is TRBV6-1, the J gene TRBJ1-6; tentative D call: TRBD1 (6 bases). The V end was cut by 6 bases, the J end by 7 bases, with 16 bases between. This CDR3 contains 15 residues. Germline V gene sequence: CDR1 MNHNS, CDR2 SASEGT.